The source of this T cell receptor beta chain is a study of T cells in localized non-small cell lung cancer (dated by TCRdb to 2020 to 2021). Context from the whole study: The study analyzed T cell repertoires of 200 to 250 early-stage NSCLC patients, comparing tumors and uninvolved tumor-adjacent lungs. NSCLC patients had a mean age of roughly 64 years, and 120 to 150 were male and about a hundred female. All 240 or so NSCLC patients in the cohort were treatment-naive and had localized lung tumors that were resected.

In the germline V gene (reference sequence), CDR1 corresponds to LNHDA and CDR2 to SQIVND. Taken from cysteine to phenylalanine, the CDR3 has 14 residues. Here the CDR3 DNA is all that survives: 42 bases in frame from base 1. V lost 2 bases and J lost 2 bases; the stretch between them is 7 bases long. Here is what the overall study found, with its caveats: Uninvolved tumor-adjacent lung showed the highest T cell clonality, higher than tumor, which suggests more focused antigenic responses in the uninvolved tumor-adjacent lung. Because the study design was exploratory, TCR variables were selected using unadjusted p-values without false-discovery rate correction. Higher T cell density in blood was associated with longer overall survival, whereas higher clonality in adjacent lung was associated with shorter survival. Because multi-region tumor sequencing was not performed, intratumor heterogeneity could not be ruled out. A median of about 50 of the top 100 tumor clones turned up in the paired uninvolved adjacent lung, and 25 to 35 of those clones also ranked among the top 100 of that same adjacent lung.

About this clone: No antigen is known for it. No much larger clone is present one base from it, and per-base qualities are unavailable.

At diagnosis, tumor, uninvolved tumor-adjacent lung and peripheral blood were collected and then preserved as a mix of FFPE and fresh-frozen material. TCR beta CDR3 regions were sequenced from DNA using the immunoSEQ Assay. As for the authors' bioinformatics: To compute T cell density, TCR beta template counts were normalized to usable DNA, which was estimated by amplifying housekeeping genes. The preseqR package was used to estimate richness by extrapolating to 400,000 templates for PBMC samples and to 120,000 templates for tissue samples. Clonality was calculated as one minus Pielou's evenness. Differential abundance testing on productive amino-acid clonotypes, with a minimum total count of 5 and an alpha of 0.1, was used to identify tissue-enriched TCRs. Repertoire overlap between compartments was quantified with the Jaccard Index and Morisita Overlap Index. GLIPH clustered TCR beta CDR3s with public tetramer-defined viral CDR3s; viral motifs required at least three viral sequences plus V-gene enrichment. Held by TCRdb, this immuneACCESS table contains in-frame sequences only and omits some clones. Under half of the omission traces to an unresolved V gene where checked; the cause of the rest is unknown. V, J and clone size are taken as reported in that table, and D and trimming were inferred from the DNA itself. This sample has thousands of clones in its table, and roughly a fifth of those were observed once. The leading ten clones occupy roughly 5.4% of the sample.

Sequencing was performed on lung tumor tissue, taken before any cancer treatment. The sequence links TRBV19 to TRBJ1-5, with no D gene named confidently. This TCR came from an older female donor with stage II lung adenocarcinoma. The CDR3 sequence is CASSIPGGNQPQHF. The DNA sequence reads TGTGCCAGTAGTATACCCGGGGGCAATCAGCCCCAGCATTTT.